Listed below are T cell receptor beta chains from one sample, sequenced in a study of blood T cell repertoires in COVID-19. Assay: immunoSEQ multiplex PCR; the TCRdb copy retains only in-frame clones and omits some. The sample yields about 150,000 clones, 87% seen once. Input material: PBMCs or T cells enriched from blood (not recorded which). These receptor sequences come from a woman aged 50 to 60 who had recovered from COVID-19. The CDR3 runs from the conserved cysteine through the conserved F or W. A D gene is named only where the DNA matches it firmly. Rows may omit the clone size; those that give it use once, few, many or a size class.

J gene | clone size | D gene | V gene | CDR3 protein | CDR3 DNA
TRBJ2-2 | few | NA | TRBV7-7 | CASSPQGSKNTGELFF | TGTGCTAGCAGCCCGCAGGGGTCCAAGAACACCGGGGAGCTGTTTTTT
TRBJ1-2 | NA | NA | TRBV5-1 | CASRGGGDGYTF | TGCGCCAGCAGGGGGGGAGGCGATGGCTACACCTTC
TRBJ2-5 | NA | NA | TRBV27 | CASSLYGSSETQYF | TGTGCCAGCAGTTTATATGGGAGTTCGGAGACCCAGTACTTC
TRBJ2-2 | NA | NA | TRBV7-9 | CASKQDANTGELFF | TGTGCCAGCAAACAGGACGCGAACACCGGGGAGCTGTTTTTT
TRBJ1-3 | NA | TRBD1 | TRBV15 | CATSRDRAIGNTIYF | TGTGCCACCAGCAGGGACAGGGCCATTGGAAACACCATATATTTT
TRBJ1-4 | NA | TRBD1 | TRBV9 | CASSATGGAGEKLFF | TGTGCCAGCAGCGCCACAGGGGGCGCAGGGGAAAAACTGTTTTTT
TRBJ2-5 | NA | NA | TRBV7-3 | CASSLGPLGRGGETQYF | TGTGCCAGCAGCTTAGGACCCTTAGGGCGGGGCGGAGAGACCCAGTACTTC
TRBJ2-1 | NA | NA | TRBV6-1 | CASSEQYNEQFF | TGTGCCAGCAGTGAACAATACAATGAGCAGTTCTTC
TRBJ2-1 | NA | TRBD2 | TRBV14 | CASSSRQGLAGDPYNEQFF | TGTGCCAGCAGCAGCCGACAGGGCCTAGCGGGAGACCCCTACAATGAGCAGTTCTTC
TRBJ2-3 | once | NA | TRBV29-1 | CSVEWGGTDTQYF | TGCAGCGTTGAGTGGGGGGGCACAGATACGCAGTATTTT
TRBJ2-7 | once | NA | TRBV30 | CAWRATGAYEQYF | TGTGCCTGGAGAGCCACAGGCGCCTACGAGCAGTACTTC
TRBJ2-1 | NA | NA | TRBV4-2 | CASSQVLAGMNEQFF | TGTGCCAGCAGCCAAGTACTGGCCGGGATGAATGAGCAGTTCTTC
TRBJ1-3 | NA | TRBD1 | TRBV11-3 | CASSGPGTGKNTIYF | TGTGCCAGCAGCGGTCCCGGGACAGGGAAGAACACCATATATTTT
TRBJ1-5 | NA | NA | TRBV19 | CASNQGLQPQHF | TGTGCCAGTAACCAGGGCCTTCAGCCCCAGCATTTT
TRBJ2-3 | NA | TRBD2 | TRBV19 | CASRGLADPRDTQYF | TGTGCCAGTAGGGGACTAGCGGATCCGAGGGATACGCAGTATTTT
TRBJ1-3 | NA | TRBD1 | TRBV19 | CASSIEDRGGNTIYF | TGTGCCAGTAGTATCGAGGACAGGGGTGGAAACACCATATATTTT
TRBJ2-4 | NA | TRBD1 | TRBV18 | CASSPQGAQNIQYF | TGTGCCAGCTCACCACAGGGGGCCCAAAACATTCAGTACTTC
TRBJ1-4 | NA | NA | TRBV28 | CASSPRQAKDEKLFF | TGTGCCAGCAGTCCCCGACAGGCCAAGGATGAAAAACTGTTTTTT
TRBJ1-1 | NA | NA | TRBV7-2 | CASSPSFDRSEAFF | TGTGCCAGCAGCCCCAGCTTCGACAGGAGTGAAGCTTTCTTT
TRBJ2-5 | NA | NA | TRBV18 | CASSPNNQETQYF | TGTGCCAGCTCACCGAACAACCAAGAGACCCAGTACTTC
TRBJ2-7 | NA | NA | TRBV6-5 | CASGSGPGDLYEQYF | TGTGCCAGCGGATCAGGACCGGGGGATCTATACGAGCAGTACTTC
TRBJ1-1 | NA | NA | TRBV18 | CASSPSYTEAFF | TGTGCCAGCTCACCATCGTACACTGAAGCTTTCTTT
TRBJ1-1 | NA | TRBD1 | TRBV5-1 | CASRSGGPNTEAFF | TGCGCCAGCAGATCAGGGGGCCCGAACACTGAAGCTTTCTTT
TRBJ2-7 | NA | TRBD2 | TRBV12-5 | CASGLGAGGPHEQYF | TGTGCTAGTGGTCTCGGAGCGGGAGGGCCCCACGAGCAGTACTTC
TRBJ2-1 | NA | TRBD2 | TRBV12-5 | CASVLGTSGYNEQFF | TGTGCTAGTGTTCTAGGGACTAGCGGCTACAATGAGCAGTTCTTC
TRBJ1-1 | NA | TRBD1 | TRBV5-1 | CASSFDRGLNTEAFF | TGCGCCAGCAGCTTCGACAGGGGGCTGAACACTGAAGCTTTCTTT
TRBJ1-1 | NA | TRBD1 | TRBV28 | CASRTQGAWAFF | TGTGCCAGCAGAACTCAGGGGGCTTGGGCTTTCTTT
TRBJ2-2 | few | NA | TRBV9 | CASSVEGVSNTGELFF | TGTGCCAGCAGCGTAGAGGGGGTATCGAACACCGGGGAGCTGTTTTTT
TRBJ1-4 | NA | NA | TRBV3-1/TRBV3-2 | CASSPSGRSEKLFF | TGTGCCAGCAGCCCCTCAGGGCGGTCTGAAAAACTGTTTTTT
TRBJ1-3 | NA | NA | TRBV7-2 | CASSLGSGRLGNTIYF | TGTGCCAGCAGCTTAGGGTCCGGGAGGTTGGGAAACACCATATATTTT
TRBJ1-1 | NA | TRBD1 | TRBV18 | CASARTGTGAQMNTEAFF | TGTGCCAGCGCAAGGACCGGGACAGGGGCCCAGATGAACACTGAAGCTTTCTTT
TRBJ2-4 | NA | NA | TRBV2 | CASSALEFSKNIQYF | TGTGCCAGCAGTGCTCTAGAGTTCTCCAAAAACATTCAGTACTTC
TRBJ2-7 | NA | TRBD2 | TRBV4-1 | CASSRSTSGRQSYEQYF | TGCGCCAGCAGCCGGTCTACTAGCGGGCGTCAGTCCTACGAGCAGTACTTC
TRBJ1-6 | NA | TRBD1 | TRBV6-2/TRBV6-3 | CASSYSYYPGQSSDSPLHF | TGTGCCAGCAGTTACTCCTATTATCCGGGACAGTCGTCGGATTCACCCCTCCACTTT
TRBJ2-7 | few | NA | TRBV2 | CASSRGFPYEQYF | TGTGCCAGCAGCCGCGGGTTCCCCTACGAGCAGTACTTC
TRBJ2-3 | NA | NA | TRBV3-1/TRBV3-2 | CASSQRQGTDTQYF | TGTGCCAGCAGCCAGCGGCAGGGGACAGATACGCAGTATTTT
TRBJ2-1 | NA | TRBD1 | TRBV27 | CASSLSPPTGFNYNEQFF | TGTGCCAGCAGTTTATCCCCCCCGACAGGGTTTAACTACAATGAGCAGTTCTTC
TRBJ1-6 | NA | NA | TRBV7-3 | CASSLRSQGNSPLHF | TGTGCCAGCAGCTTAAGGAGCCAGGGGAATTCACCCCTCCACTTT
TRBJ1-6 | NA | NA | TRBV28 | CASSFPFQDNSPLHF | TGTGCCAGCAGTTTCCCCTTCCAGGATAATTCACCCCTCCACTTT
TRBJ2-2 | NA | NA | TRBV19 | CASRVRIPNTGELFF | TGTGCCAGTAGGGTGAGAATCCCGAACACCGGGGAGCTGTTTTTT
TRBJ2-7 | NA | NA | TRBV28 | CASSRQQPPYEQYF | TGTGCCAGCAGTCGACAACAACCTCCCTACGAGCAGTACTTC
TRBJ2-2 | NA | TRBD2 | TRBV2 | CASTGTSGSGELFF | TGTGCCAGCACCGGGACTAGCGGGAGCGGGGAGCTGTTTTTT
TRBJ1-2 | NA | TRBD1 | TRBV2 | CASTGLRGQNYGYTF | TGTGCCAGCACCGGACTTAGGGGGCAGAACTATGGCTACACCTTC
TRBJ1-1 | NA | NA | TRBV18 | CASSPQDGWRTEAFF | TGTGCCAGCTCACCCCAGGACGGGTGGAGGACTGAAGCTTTCTTT